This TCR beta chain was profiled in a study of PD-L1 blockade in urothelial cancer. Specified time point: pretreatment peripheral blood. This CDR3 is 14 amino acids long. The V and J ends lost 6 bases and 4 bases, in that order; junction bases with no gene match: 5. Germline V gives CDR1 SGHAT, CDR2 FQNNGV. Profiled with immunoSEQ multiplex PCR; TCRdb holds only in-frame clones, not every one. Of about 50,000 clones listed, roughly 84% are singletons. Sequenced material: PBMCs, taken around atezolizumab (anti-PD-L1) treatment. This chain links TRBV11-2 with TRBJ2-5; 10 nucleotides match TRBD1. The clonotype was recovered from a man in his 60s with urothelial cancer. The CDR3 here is CASSLTGGGETQYF. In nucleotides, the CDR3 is TGTGCCAGCAGTTTGACAGGGGGCGGAGAGACCCAGTACTTC.